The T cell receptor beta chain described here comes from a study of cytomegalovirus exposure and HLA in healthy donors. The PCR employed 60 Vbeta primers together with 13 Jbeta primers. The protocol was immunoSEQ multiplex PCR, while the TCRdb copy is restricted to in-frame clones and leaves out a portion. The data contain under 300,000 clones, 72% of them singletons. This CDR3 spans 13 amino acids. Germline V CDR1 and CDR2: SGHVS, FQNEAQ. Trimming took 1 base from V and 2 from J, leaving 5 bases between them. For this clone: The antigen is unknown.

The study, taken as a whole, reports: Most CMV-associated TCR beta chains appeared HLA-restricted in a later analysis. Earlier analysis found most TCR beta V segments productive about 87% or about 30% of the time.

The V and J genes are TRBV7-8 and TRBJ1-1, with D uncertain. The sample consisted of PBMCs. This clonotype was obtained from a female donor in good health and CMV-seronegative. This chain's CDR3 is CASSLGSNTEAFF. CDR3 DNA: TGTGCCAGCAGCTTAGGTAGTAACACTGAAGCTTTCTTT.